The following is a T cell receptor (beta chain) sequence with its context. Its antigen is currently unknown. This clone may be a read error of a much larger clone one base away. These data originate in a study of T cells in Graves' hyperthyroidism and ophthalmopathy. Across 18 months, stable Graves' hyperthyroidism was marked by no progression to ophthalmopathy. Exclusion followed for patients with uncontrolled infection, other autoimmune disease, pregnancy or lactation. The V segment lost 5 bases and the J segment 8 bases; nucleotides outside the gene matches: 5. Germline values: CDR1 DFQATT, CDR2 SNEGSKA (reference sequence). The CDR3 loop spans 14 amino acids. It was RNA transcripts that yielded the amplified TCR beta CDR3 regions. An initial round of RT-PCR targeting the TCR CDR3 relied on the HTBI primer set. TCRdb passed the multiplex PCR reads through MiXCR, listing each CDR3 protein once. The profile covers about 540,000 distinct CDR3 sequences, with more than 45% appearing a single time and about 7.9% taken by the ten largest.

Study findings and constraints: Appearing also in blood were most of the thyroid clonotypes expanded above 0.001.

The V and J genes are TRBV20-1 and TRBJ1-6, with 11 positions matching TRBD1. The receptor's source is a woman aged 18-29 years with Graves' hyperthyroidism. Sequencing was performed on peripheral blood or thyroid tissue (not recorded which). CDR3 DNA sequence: TGCAGTGCTTGGGGGGACAGGGGGGATTCACCCCTCCACTTT. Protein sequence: CSAWGDRGDSPLHF.